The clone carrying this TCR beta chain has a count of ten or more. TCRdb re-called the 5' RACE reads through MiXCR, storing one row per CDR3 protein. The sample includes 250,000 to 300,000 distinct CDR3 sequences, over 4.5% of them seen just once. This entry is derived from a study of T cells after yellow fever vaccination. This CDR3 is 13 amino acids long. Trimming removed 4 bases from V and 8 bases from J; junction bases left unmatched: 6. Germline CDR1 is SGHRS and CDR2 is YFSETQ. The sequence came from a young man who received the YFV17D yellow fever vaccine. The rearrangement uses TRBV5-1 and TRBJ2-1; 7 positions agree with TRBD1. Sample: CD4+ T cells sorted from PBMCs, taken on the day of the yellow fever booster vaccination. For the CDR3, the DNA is TGCGCCAGCAGCCCGACAGGGCGCGATGAGCAGTTCTTC. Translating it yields CASSPTGRDEQFF.